The 9 T cell receptor beta chains in this list originate from one sample, sequenced in a study. From the 5' RACE reads, TCRdb called clonotypes with MiXCR, one entry per CDR3 protein. The repertoire includes about 8,200 distinct CDR3 sequences, 65% to 70% of them detected once, and approximately 4.5% sits in the top ten. Material for sequencing was tumor-infiltrating naive CD4+ T cells sorted from the breast tumor. The subset here: naive CD4+ T cells, CD4+CD45RA+CD25-. These receptors were obtained from a female donor with breast cancer.

As regards this clonotype: The germline gene is not matched at one end of the junction; a read error may be the cause. The chain joins TRBV5-1 to TRBJ2-1, with 12 bases identical to TRBD2. The CDR3 is 13 residues long. Germline assignment: CDR1 SGHRS and CDR2 YFSETQ. CDR3 residues: CARISGLAGPGLF. The CDR3 nucleotides are TGCGCCAGGATCTCGGGACTAGCGGGCCCCGGGCTCTTC.

This clonotype was seen a few times. The chain combines TRBV10-3 with TRBJ2-7; D is uncertain. Trimming removed 4 bases at V and 1 base at J, with 2 bases between. This CDR3 has 11 residues. Germline assignment: CDR1 ENHRY and CDR2 SYGVKD. The CDR3 nucleotides read TGTGCCATCAGTGCTTCCTACGAGCAGTACTTC. It specifies CAISASYEQYF.

This clonotype was recorded a few times. This chain joins TRBV11-2 and TRBJ1-2; 8 nucleotides agree with TRBD1. The CDR3 loop spans 14 amino acids. Trimming at V came to 3 bases and at J to 4 bases, leaving 4 bases not matched to a gene. CDR1 and CDR2 from the germline V gene are SGHAT and FQNNGV. Here the CDR3 DNA reads TGTGCCAGCAGCTTTGGACAGGGAGGCTATGGCTACACCTTC. This codes for CASSFGQGGYGYTF.

This chain joins TRBV27 and TRBJ2-7, with TRBD1 matching over 7 bases. Germline-derived CDR1 and CDR2 are MNHEY and SMNVEV (reference sequence). V shed 6 bases, J shed 5 bases, and the junction held 13 bases outside the gene matches. CDR3 length: 15 residues. CDR3 DNA: TGTGCCAGCAGGACATTAAGGGGGCGCCCCAACGAGCAGTACTTC. This encodes CASRTLRGRPNEQYF.

The gene calls are TRBV30 and TRBJ2-1; 10 nucleotides line up with TRBD2. The CDR3 consists of 15 residues. V shed 3 bases and J 7 bases; nucleotides not matched to a gene: 9. CDR1 GTSNPN and CDR2 SVGIG come from the germline V gene (reference sequence). The CDR3 bases are TGTGCCTGGAGGATCGTAGCGGGAGGAAGGAATGAGCAGTTCTTC. Its translation: CAWRIVAGGRNEQFF.

V gene TRBV20-1 combines with J gene TRBJ2-1; maybe TRBD2 (5 bases). The germline V and J ends were trimmed by 6 bases and 7 bases, with 22 bases remaining between them. This CDR3 is built from 15 residues. Looked up from germline, CDR1 is DFQATT and CDR2 is SNEGSKA (reference sequence). Here the CDR3 DNA reads TGCAGTGCCCCAGATTCGGGGTCCGTAGGAAATGAGCAGTTCTTC. Its translation is CSAPDSGSVGNEQFF.

The chain combines TRBV7-3 with TRBJ2-7; 7 bases map to TRBD1. Germline CDR1 SGHTA, CDR2 FQGTGA. V lost 5 bases to trimming and J lost 5 bases; unmatched junction nucleotides: 9. This CDR3 spans 14 amino acids. DNA for the CDR3: TGTGCCAGCAGCCGAGGGGGCAGGGGCAACGAGCAGTACTTC. It codes for CASSRGGRGNEQYF.

The J gene is TRBJ1-5, the V gene TRBV5-1, with D unclear. Germline V gene lookup returns CDR1 SGHRS and CDR2 YFSETQ. The length of the CDR3 is 17 residues. V lost 4 bases to trimming and J lost 4 bases, with 21 bases between them. The CDR3 DNA is TGCGCCAGCAGCCCCGGTACCGGGAATCATCGGAATCAGCCCCAGCATTTT. Translated, it gives CASSPGTGNHRNQPQHF.

The rearrangement joins TRBV20-1 to TRBJ2-5; the D gene is possibly TRBD1 (6 bases). V was clipped by 5 bases and J by 4 bases, with 14 bases between them. Germline V gene data show CDR1 as DFQATT and CDR2 as SNEGSKA (reference sequence). The CDR3 is made up of 13 amino acids. CDR3 DNA: TGCAGTGCTCCGGGACAAGATCGAGAGACCCAGTACTTC. The encoded protein is CSAPGQDRETQYF.